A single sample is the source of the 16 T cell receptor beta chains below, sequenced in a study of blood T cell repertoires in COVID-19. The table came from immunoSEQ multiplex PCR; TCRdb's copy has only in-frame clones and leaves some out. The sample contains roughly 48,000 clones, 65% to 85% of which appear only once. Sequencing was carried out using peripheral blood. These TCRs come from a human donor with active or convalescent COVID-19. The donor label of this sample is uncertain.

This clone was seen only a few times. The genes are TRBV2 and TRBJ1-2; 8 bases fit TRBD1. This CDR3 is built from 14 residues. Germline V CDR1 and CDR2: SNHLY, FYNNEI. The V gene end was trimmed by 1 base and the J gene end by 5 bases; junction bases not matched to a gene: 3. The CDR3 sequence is CASSEGGTGYGYTF. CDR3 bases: TGTGCCAGCAGTGAAGGCGGGACAGGTTATGGCTACACCTTC.

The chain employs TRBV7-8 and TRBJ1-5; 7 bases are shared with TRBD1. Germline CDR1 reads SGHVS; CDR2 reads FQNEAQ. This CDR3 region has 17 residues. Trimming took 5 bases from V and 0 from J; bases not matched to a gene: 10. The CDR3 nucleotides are TGTGCCAGCAGCCTTCCCAAGGGGGCATATAGCAATCAGCCCCAGCATTTT. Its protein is CASSLPKGAYSNQPQHF.

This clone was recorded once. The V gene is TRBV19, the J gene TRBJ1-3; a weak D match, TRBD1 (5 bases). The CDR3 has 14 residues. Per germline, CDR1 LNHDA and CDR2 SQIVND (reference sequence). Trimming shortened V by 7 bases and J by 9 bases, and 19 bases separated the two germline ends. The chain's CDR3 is CASTPEQGRITIYF. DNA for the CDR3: TGTGCCAGTACCCCAGAGCAGGGAAGGATCACCATATATTTT.

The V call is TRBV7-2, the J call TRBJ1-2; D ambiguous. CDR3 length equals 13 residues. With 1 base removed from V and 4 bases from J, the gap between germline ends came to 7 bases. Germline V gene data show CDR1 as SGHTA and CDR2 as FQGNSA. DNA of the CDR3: TGTGCCAGCAGCTTAGGCAGTATCTATGGCTACACCTTC. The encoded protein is CASSLGSIYGYTF.

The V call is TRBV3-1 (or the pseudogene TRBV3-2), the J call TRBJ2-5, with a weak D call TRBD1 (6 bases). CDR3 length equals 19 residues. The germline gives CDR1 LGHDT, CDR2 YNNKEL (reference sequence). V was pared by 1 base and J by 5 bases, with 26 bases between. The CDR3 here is CASSQAGWGLGQLRETQYF. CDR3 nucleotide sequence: TGTGCCAGCAGCCAAGCAGGGTGGGGCTTAGGACAGCTCCGGGAGACCCAGTACTTC.

The CDR3 here is CASGSGTGRNEQYF. Here the CDR3 DNA reads TGTGCTAGTGGTTCCGGGACAGGGCGCAACGAGCAGTACTTC. This chain uses TRBV12-5 with TRBJ2-7, with 9 bases matching TRBD1. V lost 4 bases and J lost 5; bases outside the gene matches: 6. There are 14 residues in the CDR3. Per the germline V gene, CDR1 is LGHNT and CDR2 is FRNRAP. Together with reference TRBV12-5 and TRBJ2-7, the CDR3 gives the full variable domain: DARVTQTPRHKVTEMGQEVTMRCQPILGHNTVFWYRQTMMQGLELLAYFRNRAPLDDSGMPKDRFSAEMPDATLATLKIQPSEPRDSAVYFCASGSGTGRNEQYFGPGTRLTVT.

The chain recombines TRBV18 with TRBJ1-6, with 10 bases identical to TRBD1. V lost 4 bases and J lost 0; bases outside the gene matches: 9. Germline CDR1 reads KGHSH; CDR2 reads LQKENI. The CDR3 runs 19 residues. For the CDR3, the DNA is TGTGCCAGCTCACTATTACCGGGACAGGGGAGCTCCTATAATTCACCCCTCCACTTT. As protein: CASSLLPGQGSSYNSPLHF.

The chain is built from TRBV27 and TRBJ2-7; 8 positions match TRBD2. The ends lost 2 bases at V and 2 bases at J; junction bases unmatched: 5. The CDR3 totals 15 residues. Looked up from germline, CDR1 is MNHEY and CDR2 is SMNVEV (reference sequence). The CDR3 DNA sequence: TGTGCCAGCAGTTTAATTAGCGGGGCCCCCTACGAGCAGTACTTC. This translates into CASSLISGAPYEQYF.

The CDR3 DNA is TGTGCCAGCAGTAAACTAGCGGGGGGGAGCAATGAGCAGTTCTTC. Translated, it gives CASSKLAGGSNEQFF. This rearrangement joins TRBV6-5 to TRBJ2-1, with 13 bases that match TRBD2. Germline V gene data show CDR1 as MNHEY and CDR2 as SVGAGI. This CDR3 comprises 15 residues. The trim removed 5 bases at V and 6 bases at J, leaving 4 bases unmatched.

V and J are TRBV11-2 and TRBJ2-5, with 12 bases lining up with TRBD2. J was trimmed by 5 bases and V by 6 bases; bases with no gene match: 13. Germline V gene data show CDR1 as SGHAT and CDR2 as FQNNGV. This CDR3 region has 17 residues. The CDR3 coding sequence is TGTGCCAGCAGACCGCTAGCGGGAGGGTTATTGGGGGAGACCCAGTACTTC. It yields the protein CASRPLAGGLLGETQYF.

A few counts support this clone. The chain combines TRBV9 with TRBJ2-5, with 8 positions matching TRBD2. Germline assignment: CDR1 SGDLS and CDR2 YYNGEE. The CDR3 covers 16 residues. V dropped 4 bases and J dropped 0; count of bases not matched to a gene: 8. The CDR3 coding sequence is TGTGCCAGCAGCCCGAGTGCGGGAGGCTACCAAGAGACCCAGTACTTC. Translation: CASSPSAGGYQETQYF.

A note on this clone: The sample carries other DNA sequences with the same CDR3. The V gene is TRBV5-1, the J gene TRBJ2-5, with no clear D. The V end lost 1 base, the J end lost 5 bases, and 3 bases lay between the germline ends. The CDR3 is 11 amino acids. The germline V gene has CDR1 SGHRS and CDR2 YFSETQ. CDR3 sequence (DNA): TGCGCCAGCAGCTTGCGGGAGACCCAGTACTTC. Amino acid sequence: CASSLRETQYF.

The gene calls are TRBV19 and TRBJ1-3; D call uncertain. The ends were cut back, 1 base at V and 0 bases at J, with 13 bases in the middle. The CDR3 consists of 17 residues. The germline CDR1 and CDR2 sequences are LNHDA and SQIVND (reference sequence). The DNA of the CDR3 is TGTGCCAGTAGTATAGCAAGAGGGCCTGGCTCTGGAAACACCATATATTTT. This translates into CASSIARGPGSGNTIYF.

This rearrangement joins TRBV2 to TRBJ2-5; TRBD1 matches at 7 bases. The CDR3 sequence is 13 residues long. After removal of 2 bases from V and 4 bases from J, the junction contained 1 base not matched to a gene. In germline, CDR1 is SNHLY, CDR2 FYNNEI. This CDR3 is CASSENRGETQYF. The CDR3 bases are TGTGCCAGCAGTGAAAACAGGGGAGAGACCCAGTACTTC.

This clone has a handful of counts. DNA of the CDR3: TGTGCCAGCAGCTTAGAGGCGGGGGCGAGCAATCAGCCCCAGCATTTT. Its translation: CASSLEAGASNQPQHF. The V and J genes are TRBV7-2 and TRBJ1-5; D possibly corresponds to TRBD1 (6 bases). The V and J ends lost 1 base and 1 base respectively, with 11 bases between them. CDR3 length: 16 amino acids. In germline, CDR1 is SGHTA, CDR2 FQGNSA.

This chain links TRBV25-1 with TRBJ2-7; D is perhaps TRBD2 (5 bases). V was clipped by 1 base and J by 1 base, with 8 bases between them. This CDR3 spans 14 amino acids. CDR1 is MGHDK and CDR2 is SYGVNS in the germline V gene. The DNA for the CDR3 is TGTGCCAGCAGTGAATTCGGGATATCCTACGAGCAGTACTTC. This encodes CASSEFGISYEQYF.